This TCR beta chain originates from a study of cytomegalovirus exposure and HLA in healthy donors. The overall study: Most genotyped donors, 65% to 85% of 398, had Caucasian-associated genetic ancestry. General study findings and limits: In vitro assays verified that a few CMV-associated chains recognized CMV antigens specifically. Most subjects' HLA-A and HLA-B alleles were reportedly predicted from TCR beta sequences.

13 Jbeta primers and 60 Vbeta primers were used for the PCR. This table comes from immunoSEQ multiplex PCR, and its TCRdb copy is limited to in-frame clones, with some not included. Among 100,000 to 140,000 clones, 82% were seen once, and the ten largest hold approximately 2.5%. This clone occurred a few times. Antigen unknown. Trimming cost V 4 bases and J 2 bases, with 14 bases left between them. The germline gives CDR1 MNHEY, CDR2 SVGAGI. There are 16 residues in the CDR3. The receptor's source is a man aged 25-40 years in good health and CMV-seropositive. The chain joins TRBV6-5 to TRBJ2-2; tentatively, D is TRBD2 (5 bases). The sample consisted of PBMCs. The CDR3 DNA sequence: TGTGCCAGCAGTTTCCGACTAACCGTCAACACCGGGGAGCTGTTTTTT. This gives the protein CASSFRLTVNTGELFF.